The rows below give T cell receptor beta chains drawn from one sample of a study of regulatory T cells in long-lasting Graves disease. Each CDR3 protein gets one entry after TCRdb re-called the multiplex PCR reads with MiXCR. Of around 250,000 distinct CDR3 sequences listed, around 21% are singletons. The input for sequencing was peripheral blood mononuclear cells (PBMCs), taken at new diagnosis, from a patient treated with antithyroid drugs. The receptors here all came from a female donor with Graves disease. Each CDR3 is given with its conserved first and last residue. The order of the fields is clone size, J gene, V gene, CDR3 protein. Clone size is stated in some rows and not others, as once, few, many or a class when expanded.

few TRBJ2-1 TRBV24-1 CATSDTGTGNEQFF
many TRBJ2-5 TRBV20-1 CSASPGTVSETQYF
few TRBJ1-2 TRBV6-1 CASSGQAPGYTF
. TRBJ1-3 TRBV4-3 CASSPDKRNTIYF
. TRBJ1-1 TRBV19 CASTRASVRNTEAFF
few TRBJ2-5 TRBV7-2 CASSLETIETQYF
many TRBJ1-1 TRBV3-1 CASSPMDRGFSEAFF
many TRBJ2-1 TRBV7-2 CASSRTSGYKQFF
. TRBJ1-6 TRBV14 CASSQDLGLHF
many TRBJ2-5 TRBV7-2 CASRFRAGGRETQYF
many TRBJ2-2 TRBV12-3/TRBV12-4 CASSIAGGPTGELFF
many TRBJ1-2 TRBV19 CASKGGGSYGYTF
. TRBJ2-1 TRBV4-3 CASSQAGDSYNEQFF
many TRBJ2-1 TRBV20-1 CSAAQVQISYNEQFF
many TRBJ2-2 TRBV5-1 CASSRPGGELFF